The TCR beta chain described here comes from a study of immune evolution from preneoplasia to lung adenocarcinoma. Across the whole study: HLA loss of heterozygosity: 6% to 7.5% AIS, less than 18% MIA, about 30% ADC, none AAH.

Study results and caveats: Clonality was highest in normal lung, lower in later-stage lesions apparently. Top clone share appeared to fall from AAH through AIS, MIA, adenocarcinoma.

Sequencing was performed with immunoSEQ multiplex PCR; in TCRdb, only in-frame clones are kept and a portion is missing. This table holds around 10,000 clones, about three quarters found once. V gave up 4 bases and J gave up 0 bases, with 14 bases separating them. From germline, CDR1 is SGHDT and CDR2 YYEEEE. The CDR3 loop spans 16 amino acids. Patients had resection in Japan or China between the mid-2010s and the late 2010s. In the case of this clone: Its matching antigen is unknown.

The sample comprised FFPE minimally invasive lung adenocarcinoma tissue. The sequence was collected from a person between 65 and 80 years old with lung adenocarcinoma. Some clones in this sample may be carry-over from other donors' samples. This chain links TRBV5-6 with TRBJ2-1, with D unresolved. The CDR3 DNA sequence: TGTGCCAGCAGCCGAAATGGACCTTTCTCCTACAATGAGCAGTTCTTC. As protein: CASSRNGPFSYNEQFF. Looking up the rest from reference TRBV5-6 and TRBJ2-1 gives the full variable domain: DAGVTQSPTHLIKTRGQQVTLRCSPKSGHDTVSWYQQALGQGPQFIFQYYEEEERQRGNFPDRFSGHQFPNYSSELNVNALLLGDSALYLCASSRNGPFSYNEQFFGPGTRLTVL.